The text below deals with one TCR beta chain. This clonotype was observed at least ten times. The antigen it binds to is not known. No per-base quality is available; no much larger clone lies one base away. The CDR1 and CDR2 encoded by the germline V gene are SGHVS and FQNEAQ. The junction shows trimming of 3 bases on V and 5 bases on J, plus 24 bases between the germline ends. The cysteine opens and the phenylalanine closes a CDR3 of 18 amino acids. Only CDR3 DNA is held: 54 bases, read in frame from base 1. In the ophthalmopathy patients, disease was moderately to severely active, with a Clinical Activity Score of 3 or more, a NOSPECS grade of 4 or more, and a duration of less than 3 months. Patients with uncontrolled infections, other autoimmune diseases, pregnancy or lactation were excluded. Diagnoses were established on the basis of clinical symptoms, serum thyroxine and TRAb, thyroid ultrasound, and orbital computed tomography. PBMCs were separated from 7.5 to 10 ml of fresh peripheral blood using Ficoll-Paque density gradient centrifugation. Total RNA was extracted with Trizol reagent, and quality was checked on an Agilent 2100 Bioanalyzer.

This sample was taken from a study of T cells in Graves' hyperthyroidism and ophthalmopathy (dated by TCRdb to between 2019 and 2020). The study in broad terms: Peripheral blood samples were taken at the time of initial diagnosis, prior to any treatment. TCR V-J signatures able to tell the groups apart were searched for in a discovery cohort of approximately 95 patients, of whom fewer than 45 had Graves' ophthalmopathy and roughly 57 had stable Graves' hyperthyroidism. Prospective prediction of ophthalmopathy was tested in an independent validation cohort consisting of 18 to 20 hyperthyroidism patients and around 17 patients who later progressed to ophthalmopathy. The 75 to 100 discovery patients were divided at random into training and test sets in a 7:3 ratio. In about six Graves' hyperthyroidism patients, the study also compared T-cell repertoires from thyroid tissue with T-cell repertoires from blood. After blood sampling, hyperthyroidism patients were treated with methimazole at a starting dose of 30 mg daily, and ophthalmopathy patients were treated with high-dose intravenous methylprednisolone. TCR Vbeta CDR3 sequencing of 120 to 150 peripheral blood samples (approximately 44 ophthalmopathy, 75 or so hyperthyroidism and some 17 progressor patients) is reported in the paper. Beyond this particular receptor, the publication reports: In validation, the model predicted progression to ophthalmopathy with 60% to 71% sensitivity and roughly 75% specificity, a median of 6.5 months before onset. Blood samples also contained most of the expanded thyroid clonotypes (frequency above 0.001), which suggests that blood repertoires may reflect thyroid immune responses. A model built on a 13 V-J signature distinguished ophthalmopathy from stable hyperthyroidism, reaching around 90% sensitivity and about 81% specificity in cross-validation and 80%/75% in testing. Sample size was not statistically predetermined, and blinding of investigators to group allocation was not performed.

Amplification of TCR beta CDR3 regions was carried out from RNA transcripts. A first-round RT-PCR of the TCR CDR3 used the HTBI primer set with the Qiagen OneStep RT-PCR kit. Libraries were constructed in a second round of multiplex PCR, after which size selection and purification were performed. Paired-end sequencing of the libraries was performed with 100 bp reads on an Illumina HiSeq2000. On the authors' methods: SOAPnuke was used to process the raw data, removing reads that contained adapters or uncalled bases, had a mean Phred below 15, or lacked an exact match to the constant primer or identifier. COPE v1.2.5 was used to merge high-quality paired reads, and clonotypes were defined as unique nucleotide sequences. MiTCR v1.1 was used to align clonotypes to the IMGT TRBV, TRBD and TRBJ reference segments. The analysis included only V-J combinations with a frequency above 0.0001, which together covered roughly 99% of the repertoires. A TCS score was defined as the ratio between F50 (clonal expansion) and ExV (chaos), using BLOSUM62-based TCRdist between CDR3 peptides within each V-J. Welch's t-statistics and random forest reduced 514 V-J features to about 12, which were used in a naive Bayes classifier (R e1071). TCRdb ran its own pipeline on the public reads, namely fastp trimming at Q25 and MiXCR clone calling, and kept in-frame beta chains. Rows are unified per CDR3 protein, each entry keeping the most common DNA and genes. V and J calls and clone size were set by TCRdb, not the authors. A total of fewer than 400,000 distinct CDR3 sequences appear in this sample, over 11% of them only once. The top ten hold 28% of the sample.

Material for sequencing was blood. The V gene is TRBV7-8 and the J gene is TRBJ2-3, with TRBD2 as a weak D call on 6 bases. The sequence derives from a man aged 45-65 years with Graves' ophthalmopathy. The DNA reads TGTGCCAGCAGCTTTATCATCCCGGGAAAGCGGGCGAAAGATACGCAGTATTTT. Translated, it gives CASSFIIPGKRAKDTQYF. Beyond the CDR3, the reference TRBV7-8 and TRBJ2-3 genes provide the residues; the full variable domain reads: GAGVSQSPRYKVAKRGQDVALRCDPISGHVSLFWYQQALGQGPEFLTYFQNEAQLDKSGLPSDRFFAERPEGSVSTLKIQRTQQEDSAVYLCASSFIIPGKRAKDTQYFGPGTRLTVL.